These 20 T cell receptor beta chains came from one sample sequenced in a study of T cell responses to AZD1222 COVID-19 vaccine. Assay: immunoSEQ multiplex PCR; the TCRdb copy retains only in-frame clones and omits some. The profile covers 95,000 to 110,000 clones, with around nine tenths appearing a single time and under 25% taken by the ten largest. The material was peripheral blood, obtained on day 0 of AZD1222 vaccination. The receptor set was obtained from an adult in good health.

The V gene is TRBV2, the J gene TRBJ1-5; D ambiguous. The CDR3 covers 14 residues. Germline loops: CDR1 SNHLY, CDR2 FYNNEI. Trimming stripped 9 bases from V and 0 bases from J, with 12 bases between. For the CDR3, the DNA is TGTGCCAGTGGTGAGGCCATTAGCAATCAGCCCCAGCATTTT. Amino acids: CASGEAISNQPQHF.

The count of this clone is one. The chain carries TRBV27 and TRBJ1-6; D is undetermined. The CDR3 sequence is 15 residues long. V lost 4 bases and J lost 7, with 14 bases in between. Looked up from germline, CDR1 is MNHEY and CDR2 is SMNVEV (reference sequence). The CDR3 DNA sequence: TGTGCCAGCAGTTCCCAGTGGCTCAGCAATTCACCCCTCCACTTT. Amino acids: CASSSQWLSNSPLHF.

This chain connects TRBV9 to TRBJ2-2, with D perhaps TRBD1 (5 bases). V lost 2 bases to trimming and J lost 5 bases, with 13 bases between them. The CDR3 spans 15 residues. In germline, CDR1 is SGDLS, CDR2 YYNGEE. The CDR3 nucleotides read TGTGCCAGCAGCGTTAGGGGTAGCCAGACCGGGGAGCTGTTTTTT. Translated: CASSVRGSQTGELFF.

V and J are TRBV5-8 and TRBJ1-4, with D tentatively TRBD1 (5 bases). Germline lookup yields CDR1 SGHTS and CDR2 YDEGEE. The germline V and J ends were trimmed by 1 base and 12 bases, with 13 bases remaining between them. CDR3 length: 13 amino acids. The chain's CDR3 is CASSLYAGRELFF. The DNA for the CDR3 is TGTGCCAGCAGCTTGTACGCGGGCAGGGAACTGTTTTTT.

The V and J genes are TRBV18 and TRBJ2-2; unclear D gene. The CDR3 is 14 amino acids. Between the trimmed V and J ends, which lost 2 bases and 3 bases, there was a span of 7 bases. Germline values: CDR1 KGHSH, CDR2 LQKENI. CDR3 residues: CASSPGFDTGELFF. In nucleotides, the CDR3 is TGTGCCAGCTCACCAGGCTTTGACACCGGGGAGCTGTTTTTT.

This clone was counted a few times. The chain carries TRBV21-1 and TRBJ1-2. TRBV21-1 is flagged as a pseudogene. CDR3 length: 17 residues. This CDR3 is CASSKNSRGAGYYGYTF. In nucleotides, the CDR3 is TGTGCCAGCAGCAAAAATTCACGGGGGGCAGGATATTATGGCTACACCTTC.

V is TRBV4-1 and J is TRBJ2-5; 8 bases are shared with TRBD2. Germline-derived CDR1 and CDR2 are MGHRA and YSYEKL. V gave up 3 bases and J gave up 0 bases; unmatched junction bases: 6. The CDR3 runs 16 residues. CDR3 loop: CASSHGQLADQETQYF. CDR3 DNA sequence: TGCGCCAGCAGCCATGGACAACTAGCGGACCAAGAGACCCAGTACTTC.

V is TRBV5-1 and J is TRBJ2-3; D is undetermined. The germline CDR1 and CDR2 sequences are SGHRS and YFSETQ. The CDR3 is 11 amino acids. The V gene lost 1 base and the J gene lost 6 bases, with 3 bases spanning the gap. CDR3 in amino acids: CASSLLDTQYF. In nucleotides, the CDR3 is TGCGCCAGCAGCTTGTTGGATACGCAGTATTTT.

The table lists this clone with a count of one. The chain joins TRBV4-2 to TRBJ1-4; 7 positions agree with TRBD1. The CDR3 has 18 amino acids. V lost 1 base to trimming and J lost 6 bases; unmatched junction nucleotides: 14. Germline-derived CDR1 and CDR2 are LGHNA and YNFKEQ. Here the CDR3 DNA reads TGTGCCAGCAGCCAAGGAACCCCCCGACAGGGAGGGGATGAAAAACTGTTTTTT. Its translation: CASSQGTPRQGGDEKLFF.

The V gene is TRBV9, the J gene TRBJ1-2; weak D call: TRBD1 (5 bases). V was cut by 0 bases and J by 2 bases, with 11 bases left in between. Looked up from germline, CDR1 is SGDLS and CDR2 is YYNGEE. The CDR3 totals 15 residues. As DNA, the CDR3 is TGTGCCAGCAGCGTAGATCCGACAGAGAACTATGGCTACACCTTC. Its translation: CASSVDPTENYGYTF.

The chain has TRBV30 and TRBJ1-2; D gene uncertain. This CDR3 is 13 amino acids long. The germline V gene has CDR1 GTSNPN and CDR2 SVGIG (reference sequence). V shed 2 bases and J shed 3 bases, with 10 bases lying between them. CDR3 protein: CAWSSGVHYGYTF. The CDR3, as DNA: TGTGCCTGGAGTTCTGGAGTCCACTATGGCTACACCTTC.

This clone was recorded only once. The J gene is TRBJ2-7, the V gene TRBV5-5; TRBD2 is a possible D gene (5 bases). Germline-derived CDR1 and CDR2 are SGHKS and YYEKEE (reference sequence). CDR3 length equals 14 residues. Trimming cost V 0 bases and J 0 bases, with 7 bases left between them. CDR3 bases: TGTGCCAGCAGCTTGGAGAGGGTCTCCTACGAGCAGTACTTC. It encodes CASSLERVSYEQYF.

The chain combines TRBV21-1 with TRBJ2-7. TRBV21-1 is a documented pseudogene. The CDR3 length is 18 residues. The CDR3 loop is CASSKSLRGPGEVYEQYF. For the CDR3, the DNA is TGTGCCAGCAGCAAATCACTCCGTGGGCCAGGGGAGGTGTACGAGCAGTACTTC.

This chain uses TRBV11-3 with TRBJ2-5; D uncertain. The CDR3 runs to 15 residues. V was trimmed by 1 base and J by 4 bases, leaving 13 bases between them. Germline CDR1 reads SGHNT; CDR2 reads YENEEA. CDR3 sequence reads: CASSLGPGLPETQYF. CDR3 coding DNA: TGTGCCAGCAGCTTAGGACCTGGGCTCCCAGAGACCCAGTACTTC. Together with reference TRBV11-3 and TRBJ2-5, the CDR3 gives the full variable domain: EAGVVQSPRYKIIEKKQPVAFWCNPISGHNTLYWYLQNLGQGPELLIRYENEEAVDDSQLPKDRFSAERLKGVDSTLKIQPAELGDSAVYLCASSLGPGLPETQYFGPGTRLLVL.

This chain connects TRBV5-6 to TRBJ1-2; 7 positions agree with TRBD1. V dropped 2 bases and J dropped 0; count of bases not matched to a gene: 4. The CDR3 is 15 residues long. Per germline, CDR1 SGHDT and CDR2 YYEEEE. The CDR3: CASSLQTGPNYGYTF. CDR3 DNA sequence: TGTGCCAGCAGCTTACAGACAGGGCCTAACTATGGCTACACCTTC.

A note on this clone: At the DNA level, this CDR3 is encoded by other sequences in the same sample as well. This chain connects TRBV14 to TRBJ1-5; D is uncertain. The V gene's germline CDR1 is SGHDN and CDR2 FVKESK. V lost 0 bases, J lost 6 bases, and 6 bases lay in between. The CDR3 contains 13 residues. As DNA, the CDR3 is TGTGCCAGCAGCCAAGATCTCGGTCAGCCCCAGCATTTT. This encodes CASSQDLGQPQHF.

J is TRBJ1-5 and V is TRBV7-2, with D uncertain. Trimming left V 1 base short and J 0 bases short, with 13 bases between. In germline, CDR1 is SGHTA, CDR2 FQGNSA. CDR3 length equals 17 residues. The CDR3 here is CASSLVGSPFSNQPQHF. Here the CDR3 DNA reads TGTGCCAGCAGCTTAGTAGGGAGCCCTTTTAGCAATCAGCCCCAGCATTTT.

This chain connects TRBV7-6 to TRBJ1-2; 8 nucleotides line up with TRBD1. Germline V CDR1 and CDR2: SGHVS, FNYEAQ. The CDR3 has 16 residues. J lost 0 bases, V lost 5 bases, and 8 bases had no gene match. Here the CDR3 reads CASSPSPQGANYGYTF. The CDR3 bases are TGTGCCAGCAGCCCGAGCCCACAGGGGGCTAACTATGGCTACACCTTC.

The V call is TRBV4-3, the J call TRBJ1-1, with 7 bases that match TRBD1. V dropped 4 bases and J dropped 2; count of bases not matched to a gene: 7. The CDR3 is 15 residues long. The germline V gene has CDR1 LGHNA and CDR2 YSLEER. In DNA form, the CDR3 reads TGCGCCAGCAGCCCCACGACAGGGCTAAACACTGAAGCTTTCTTT. It specifies CASSPTTGLNTEAFF.

This clone has a single count. This chain uses TRBV9 with TRBJ2-7, with D possibly called TRBD1 or TRBD2 (6 bases each). The ends were cut back, 0 bases at V and 6 bases at J, with 13 bases in the middle. Germline V gene lookup returns CDR1 SGDLS and CDR2 YYNGEE. The CDR3 sequence is 14 residues long. The DNA for the CDR3 is TGTGCCAGCAGCGTAGCTGGGGGGCGGGGCGAGCAGTACTTC. This codes for CASSVAGGRGEQYF.